This T cell receptor beta chain was captured by sequencing in a study of cytomegalovirus exposure and HLA in healthy donors. Study outcomes and limitations: Rare sequences made up most TCRs, while some public TCRs were found in many donors. The listing of 150 to 200 TCR beta chains classed them as cytomegalovirus-associated. TCR beta chain V- and J-gene trimming was linked, in a later analysis, to a missense variant in DCLRE1C.

A note on this clone: Its antigen is as yet unknown.

Healthy bone marrow donors supplied every sample. Primers: 60 Vbeta forward and 13 Jbeta reverse. The repertoire was sequenced with immunoSEQ multiplex PCR; TCRdb's copy has only in-frame clones and lacks some. Among hundreds of thousands of clones, less than 85% were seen once, and the ten largest hold 0.6% to 0.65%. Germline-derived CDR1 and CDR2 are LNHDA and SQIVND (reference sequence). V was pared by 5 bases and J by 7 bases, with 13 bases of the junction left unmatched. This CDR3 is built from 16 residues. The sequenced sample was PBMCs. The J gene is TRBJ2-1, the V gene TRBV19; TRBD2 aligns across 8 bases. The receptor's source is a man between 18 and 29 years old in good health and CMV-seronegative. The CDR3 coding sequence is TGTGCCAGTAGTCCAGCGGGAGAGTTTAGTAGGAATGAGCAGTTCTTC. Translating gives CASSPAGEFSRNEQFF. The full variable domain, completed using reference TRBV19 and TRBJ2-1, is DGGITQSPKYLFRKEGQNVTLSCEQNLNHDAMYWYRQDPGQGLRLIYYSQIVNDFQKGDIAEGYSVSREKKESFPLTVTSAQKNPTAFYLCASSPAGEFSRNEQFFGPGTRLTVL.